A single sample is the source of the 10 T cell receptor beta chains below, sequenced in a study of T cell responses to AZD1222 COVID-19 vaccine. The method was immunoSEQ multiplex PCR; TCRdb's version includes in-frame clones alone and lacks a portion of them. The data show approximately 97,000 clones, approximately 81% seen once. This specimen was peripheral blood, taken on day 0 of AZD1222 vaccination. Source of these receptors: an adult in good health.

The rearrangement uses TRBV24-1 and TRBJ1-2, with 8 bases that match TRBD1. The CDR3 has 14 amino acids. V gave up 5 bases and J gave up 6 bases; unmatched junction bases: 7. CDR1 is KGHDR and CDR2 is SFDVKD in the germline V gene. CDR3 nucleotides: TGTGCCACCAGTGGTAGGACAGGGTTTGATGGCTACACCTTC. Amino acids: CATSGRTGFDGYTF.

The rearrangement uses TRBV6-2 or TRBV6-3 and TRBJ1-5; a possible D gene is TRBD1 (5 bases). Trimming took off 2 bases at V and 0 bases at J, with 14 bases between the two ends. CDR1 MNHEY and CDR2 SVGEGT come from the germline V gene. This CDR3 comprises 17 residues. CDR3 bases: TGTGCCAGCAGTTACCGGGACCTTAGCGCTAGCAATCAGCCCCAGCATTTT. Its protein is CASSYRDLSASNQPQHF.

This chain links TRBV9 with TRBJ1-6; 7 bases fit TRBD1. In germline, CDR1 is SGDLS, CDR2 YYNGEE. The CDR3 loop spans 16 amino acids. Trimming removed 0 bases from V and 7 bases from J; junction bases left unmatched: 7. CDR3 nucleotides: TGTGCCAGCAGCGTAGAGTCGACAGGGAGGAATTCACCCCTCCACTTT. Residues: CASSVESTGRNSPLHF.

The genes are TRBV3-1 (or the pseudogene TRBV3-2) and TRBJ1-6; D gene uncertain. CDR1 and CDR2 (germline): LGHDT, YNNKEL (reference sequence). This CDR3 contains 13 residues. The V end lost 1 base, the J end lost 6 bases, and 4 bases lay between the germline ends. The CDR3 loop reads CASSQVSNSPLHF. As DNA, the CDR3 is TGTGCCAGCAGCCAAGTTTCTAATTCACCCCTCCACTTT.

The J gene is TRBJ1-2, the V gene TRBV19; 9 bases are shared with TRBD1. Germline trimming cut 2 bases from V and 8 bases from J; bases unmatched to any gene: 12. Per germline, CDR1 LNHDA and CDR2 SQIVND (reference sequence). CDR3 size: 16 residues. This chain's CDR3 is CASSINVRDRVVGYTF. Written as DNA, the CDR3 is TGTGCCAGTAGTATAAACGTCCGGGACAGGGTAGTGGGCTACACCTTC.

The CDR3 here is CASNPGLAGSTGELFF. In DNA form, the CDR3 reads TGTGCCAGCAACCCCGGACTAGCGGGAAGTACCGGGGAGCTGTTTTTT. The rearrangement joins TRBV7-3 to TRBJ2-2; the match to TRBD2 covers 12 bases. The J segment lost 5 bases and the V segment lost 7 bases, leaving 8 bases of the junction unmatched. CDR1 and CDR2 (germline): SGHTA, FQGTGA. The CDR3 is 16 amino acids.

This sequence joins TRBV6-2 or TRBV6-3 and TRBJ1-5; 9 nucleotides align to TRBD1. This CDR3 has 14 residues. Germline V gene data show CDR1 as MNHEY and CDR2 as SVGEGT. V was pared by 5 bases and J by 7 bases, with 6 bases of the junction left unmatched. CDR3 in amino acids: CASSHGQGRQPQHF. The CDR3 bases are TGTGCCAGCAGTCATGGACAGGGGAGACAGCCCCAGCATTTT.

This rearrangement joins TRBV7-6 to TRBJ2-1; 11 nucleotides align to TRBD2. Losses at the gene ends were 2 bases for V and 8 bases for J; bases not matched to a gene: 5. The CDR3 consists of 15 residues. Germline V lookup: CDR1 SGHVS, CDR2 FNYEAQ. CDR3 sequence (DNA): TGTGCCAGCAGCTTATTTACTAGCGGGGGAGATGAGCAGTTCTTC. Its protein product is CASSLFTSGGDEQFF.

The CDR3 sequence is CASSVEAGGPSEQFF. CDR3 nucleotides: TGTGCCAGCAGCGTAGAGGCGGGAGGGCCCTCTGAGCAGTTCTTC. The rearrangement links TRBV9 to TRBJ2-1; 9 nucleotides line up with TRBD2. CDR3 size: 15 residues. Trimming at V came to 0 bases and at J to 9 bases, leaving 7 bases not matched to a gene. Per germline, CDR1 SGDLS and CDR2 YYNGEE.

The chain uses TRBV4-2 and TRBJ2-5; possibly TRBD2 for D (5 bases). The CDR3 spans 16 residues. Between the trimmed V and J ends, which lost 0 bases and 3 bases, there was a span of 14 bases. Germline V CDR1 and CDR2: LGHNA, YNFKEQ. The CDR3 DNA reads as TGTGCCAGCAGCCAAGACGCTACTAGGAAGGAAGAGACCCAGTACTTC. Translating gives CASSQDATRKEETQYF.